One and the same sample provided the 20 T cell receptor beta chains below, sequenced in a study of T cell responses to AZD1222 COVID-19 vaccine. Sequencing was performed with immunoSEQ multiplex PCR; in TCRdb, only in-frame clones are kept and a portion is missing. The data hold 150,000 to 200,000 clones, with about 92% observed a single time. This specimen was peripheral blood, taken on day 0 of AZD1222 vaccination. The receptors shown here come from an adult in good health.

J is TRBJ1-3 and V is TRBV5-1, with 7 bases that match TRBD1. This CDR3 has 14 residues. V lost 5 bases and J lost 1; bases outside the gene matches: 3. CDR1 is SGHRS, CDR2 YFSETQ, per germline. CDR3 residues: CASRLTGSGNTIYF. CDR3 nucleotide sequence: TGCGCCAGCAGACTGACAGGGTCTGGAAACACCATATATTTT.

The chain employs TRBV2 and TRBJ1-2; no reliable D call. From germline, CDR1 is SNHLY and CDR2 FYNNEI. The CDR3 extends over 14 amino acids. Trimming removed 0 bases at V and 7 bases at J, with 12 bases between. The CDR3 region has the DNA TGTGCCAGCAGTGAAGCAGGGCTTCGGGGTGGCTACACCTTC. Protein product: CASSEAGLRGGYTF.

V and J are TRBV12-3 or TRBV12-4 and TRBJ1-2, with D possibly matching TRBD1 (6 bases). This CDR3 region has 13 residues. Between the trimmed V and J ends, which lost 3 bases and 8 bases, there was a span of 13 bases. As DNA, the CDR3 is TGTGCCAGCAGTTTTTTACAGGGATCCGGCTACACCTTC. This translates into CASSFLQGSGYTF.

V is TRBV14 and J is TRBJ2-3; 12 bases fit TRBD2. The CDR3 extends over 16 amino acids. The trim removed 4 bases at V and 2 bases at J, leaving 4 bases unmatched. The germline V gene has CDR1 SGHDN and CDR2 FVKESK. CDR3 bases: TGTGCCAGCAGCCCGGGACTAGCGGGCTTCACAGATACGCAGTATTTT. This encodes CASSPGLAGFTDTQYF.

The J gene is TRBJ2-7, the V gene TRBV4-1; 9 bases map to TRBD2. This CDR3 contains 16 residues. With V trimmed by 0 bases and J by 2 bases, 5 bases remained unmatched. Germline V gene lookup returns CDR1 MGHRA and CDR2 YSYEKL. The CDR3 sequence is CASSQDPASGAYEQYF. CDR3 DNA sequence: TGCGCCAGCAGCCAAGATCCGGCTAGCGGGGCCTACGAGCAGTACTTC.

This clone was recorded only once. The chain couples TRBV19 to TRBJ2-7, with D perhaps matching TRBD2 (6 bases). The V gene's germline CDR1 is LNHDA and CDR2 SQIVND (reference sequence). Trimming shortened V by 11 bases and J by 0 bases, and 17 bases separated the two germline ends. CDR3 length: 14 residues. In nucleotides, the CDR3 is TGTGCCTCCTCCCTGGGGGGACTCTCCTACGAGCAGTACTTC. Its translation: CASSLGGLSYEQYF.

This chain links TRBV23-1 with TRBJ2-7; 11 nucleotides agree with TRBD1. TRBV23-1 has ORF status, its function being uncertain. V was clipped by 10 bases and J by 8 bases; unmatched bases: 13. There are 14 residues in the CDR3. The CDR3 DNA sequence: TGCGCCATCGAACCGGGACAGGGGGAATTTCAGCAGTACTTC. Its translation: CAIEPGQGEFQQYF.

Note on this clone: The junction shows a germline mismatch at one end, possibly a read error. The V and J genes are TRBV12-3 or TRBV12-4 and TRBJ1-5; D possibly corresponds to TRBD1 (5 bases). This CDR3 is 12 amino acids long. This CDR3 reads CASSFGWGGGVF. The CDR3 bases are TGTGCCAGCAGTTTCGGCTGGGGGGGAGGGGTTTTC.

The genes are TRBV11-3 and TRBJ2-2; D may be TRBD2 (5 bases). The germline gives CDR1 SGHNT, CDR2 YENEEA. Trimming shortened V by 1 base and J by 3 bases, and 12 bases separated the two germline ends. The CDR3 sequence is 16 residues long. The CDR3 loop reads CASSLVRVLHTGELFF. The CDR3 DNA sequence: TGTGCCAGCAGCTTAGTGCGGGTATTACACACCGGGGAGCTGTTTTTT.

V and J are TRBV7-9 and TRBJ1-1, with no clear D. CDR3 length: 14 amino acids. Germline V gene sequence: CDR1 SEHNR, CDR2 FQNEAQ (reference sequence). V gave up 5 bases and J gave up 1 base, with 11 bases separating them. DNA of the CDR3: TGTGCCAGCAGCGTAGGCGCTTGGAACACTGAAGCTTTCTTT. Translating gives CASSVGAWNTEAFF.

The rearrangement uses TRBV20-1 and TRBJ1-1, with D possibly TRBD1 on 6 matching bases. CDR3 length equals 14 residues. The germline V gene has CDR1 DFQATT and CDR2 SNEGSKA (reference sequence). Trimming took 3 bases from V and 1 from J, leaving 12 bases between them. Here the CDR3 reads CSASRGESNTEAFF. The DNA for the CDR3 is TGCAGTGCTAGTAGGGGGGAATCGAACACTGAAGCTTTCTTT.

The chain combines TRBV19 with TRBJ1-2; TRBD1 aligns across 8 bases. V gave up 3 bases and J gave up 8 bases; unmatched junction bases: 8. Germline V gene sequence: CDR1 LNHDA, CDR2 SQIVND (reference sequence). The CDR3 runs to 14 residues. CDR3 nucleotide sequence: TGTGCCAGTAGTATTAGGGACGGACAGGGCGGCTACACCTTC. Amino acid sequence: CASSIRDGQGGYTF.

The rearrangement uses TRBV12-3 or TRBV12-4 and TRBJ1-2, with D perhaps matching TRBD1 (6 bases). V lost 6 bases and J 4 bases, leaving 12 bases between the germline ends. There are 13 residues in the CDR3. The CDR3 DNA reads as TGTGCCAGCAGGCCGGGACACCTCTATGGCTACACCTTC. This translates into CASRPGHLYGYTF.

This clone was seen only once. V gene TRBV6-1 combines with J gene TRBJ1-4, with D unresolved. Germline CDR1 and CDR2: MNHNS and SASEGT. This CDR3 is built from 17 residues. The germline V and J ends were trimmed by 3 bases and 5 bases, with 19 bases remaining between them. CDR3 loop: CASSEVAGGVQNEKLFF. Written as DNA, the CDR3 is TGTGCCAGCAGTGAGGTGGCAGGCGGGGTCCAAAATGAAAAACTGTTTTTT.

The chain combines TRBV3-1 (or the pseudogene TRBV3-2) with TRBJ1-6; D is uncertain. Germline V gene data show CDR1 as LGHDT and CDR2 as YNNKEL (reference sequence). CDR3 length equals 15 residues. V was shortened by 2 bases and J by 10 bases, with 15 bases between the two germline ends. The CDR3 coding sequence is TGTGCCAGCAGCCAATTAGGTTTTATTGGGTCACCCCTCCACTTT. As protein: CASSQLGFIGSPLHF.

The V and J genes are TRBV9 and TRBJ1-3; 7 bases match TRBD1. The V and J ends lost 0 bases and 3 bases, in that order; junction bases with no gene match: 6. The germline gives CDR1 SGDLS, CDR2 YYNGEE. The CDR3 contains 16 residues. The CDR3 loop reads CASSVGLQGFGNTIYF. CDR3 sequence (DNA): TGTGCCAGCAGCGTAGGGCTACAGGGGTTTGGAAACACCATATATTTT.

V gene TRBV5-8 combines with J gene TRBJ2-7; D is uncertain. The V gene lost 6 bases and the J gene lost 2 bases, with 12 bases spanning the gap. The CDR3 consists of 13 residues. CDR1 is SGHTS, CDR2 YDEGEE, per germline. The CDR3 is CASTPEWTYEQYF. The CDR3 DNA reads as TGTGCCAGCACCCCCGAGTGGACCTACGAGCAGTACTTC.

CDR3 loop: CATRPWAGELFF. The CDR3 bases are TGTGCCACCCGCCCGTGGGCCGGGGAGCTGTTTTTT. The J gene is TRBJ2-2, the V gene TRBV6-1; no firm D call. Germline V gene data show CDR1 as MNHNS and CDR2 as SASEGT. The CDR3 contains 12 residues. V lost 10 bases and J 6 bases, leaving 12 bases between the germline ends.

This rearrangement joins TRBV4-1 to TRBJ1-2; possibly TRBD1 for D (5 bases). Germline values: CDR1 MGHRA, CDR2 YSYEKL. This CDR3 comprises 14 residues. V shed 0 bases and J shed 3 bases, with 8 bases lying between them. The CDR3, as DNA: TGCGCCAGCAGCCAAGAGGCCAGGGACTATGGCTACACCTTC. Its translation is CASSQEARDYGYTF.

The CDR3 is CASSLVGLRNSPLHF. In DNA form, the CDR3 reads TGTGCCAGCAGCTTAGTTGGCCTCCGCAATTCACCCCTCCACTTT. This rearrangement joins TRBV7-8 to TRBJ1-6, with unresolved D. The CDR3 sequence is 15 residues long. Germline V lookup: CDR1 SGHVS, CDR2 FQNEAQ. V dropped 1 base and J dropped 7 bases, with 11 bases sitting between them.